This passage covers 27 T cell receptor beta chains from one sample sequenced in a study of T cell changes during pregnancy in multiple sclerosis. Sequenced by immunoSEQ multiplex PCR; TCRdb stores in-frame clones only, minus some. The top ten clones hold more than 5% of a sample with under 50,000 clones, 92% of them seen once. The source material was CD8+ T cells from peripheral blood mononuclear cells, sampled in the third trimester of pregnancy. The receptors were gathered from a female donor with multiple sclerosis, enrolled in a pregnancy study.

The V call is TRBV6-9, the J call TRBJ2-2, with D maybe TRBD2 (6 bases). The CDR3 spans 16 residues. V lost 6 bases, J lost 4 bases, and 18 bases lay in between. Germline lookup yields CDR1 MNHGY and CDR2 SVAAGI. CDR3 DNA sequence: TGTGCCAGCAGCAGGAGGGCGGGATGTATCACCGGGGAGCTGTTTTTT. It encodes CASSRRAGCITGELFF.

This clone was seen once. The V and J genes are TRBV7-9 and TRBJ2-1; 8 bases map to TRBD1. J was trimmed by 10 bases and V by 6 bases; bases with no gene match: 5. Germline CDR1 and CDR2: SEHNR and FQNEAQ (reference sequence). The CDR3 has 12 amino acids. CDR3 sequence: CASRLDRGEQFF. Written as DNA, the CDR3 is TGTGCCAGCAGACTTGACAGGGGAGAGCAGTTCTTC. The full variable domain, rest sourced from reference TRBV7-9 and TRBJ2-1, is DTGVSQNPRHKITKRGQNVTFRCDPISEHNRLYWYRQTLGQGPEFLTYFQNEAQLEKSRLLSDRFSAERPKGSFSTLEIQRTEQGDSAMYLCASRLDRGEQFFGPGTRLTVL.

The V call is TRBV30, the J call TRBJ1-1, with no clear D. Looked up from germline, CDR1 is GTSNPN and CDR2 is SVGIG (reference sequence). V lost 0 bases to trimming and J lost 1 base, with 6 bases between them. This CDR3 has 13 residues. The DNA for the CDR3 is TGTGCCTGGAGTGTAATCGGGAACACTGAAGCTTTCTTT. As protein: CAWSVIGNTEAFF.

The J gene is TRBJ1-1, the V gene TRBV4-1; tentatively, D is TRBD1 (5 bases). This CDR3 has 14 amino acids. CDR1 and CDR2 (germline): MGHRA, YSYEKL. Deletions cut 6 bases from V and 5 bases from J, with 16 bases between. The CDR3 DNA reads TGCGCCAGCAGTCGTCTGTTGGGGGGGACTGAAGCTTTCTTT. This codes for CASSRLLGGTEAFF.

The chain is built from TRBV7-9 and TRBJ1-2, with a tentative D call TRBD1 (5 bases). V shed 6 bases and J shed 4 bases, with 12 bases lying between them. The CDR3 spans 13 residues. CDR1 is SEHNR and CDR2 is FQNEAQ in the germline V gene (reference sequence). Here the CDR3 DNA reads TGTGCCAGCAGTTATACAGGATCCTATGGCTACACCTTC. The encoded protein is CASSYTGSYGYTF.

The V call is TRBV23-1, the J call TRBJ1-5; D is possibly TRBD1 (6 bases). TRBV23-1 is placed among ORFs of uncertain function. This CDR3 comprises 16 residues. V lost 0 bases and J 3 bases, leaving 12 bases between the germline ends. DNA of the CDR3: TGCGCCAGCAGTCAATCCCTCGGGACAATCAATCAGCCCCAGCATTTT. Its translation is CASSQSLGTINQPQHF.

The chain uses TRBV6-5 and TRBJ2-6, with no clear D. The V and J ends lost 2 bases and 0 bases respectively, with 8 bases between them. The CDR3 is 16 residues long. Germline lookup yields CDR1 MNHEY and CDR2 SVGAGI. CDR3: CASSYAPGSGANVLTF. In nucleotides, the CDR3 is TGTGCCAGCAGTTACGCACCGGGCTCTGGGGCCAACGTCCTGACTTTC.

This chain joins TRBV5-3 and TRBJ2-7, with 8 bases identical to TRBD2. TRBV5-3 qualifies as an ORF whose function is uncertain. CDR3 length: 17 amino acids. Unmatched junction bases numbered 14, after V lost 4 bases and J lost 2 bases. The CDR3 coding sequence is TGTGCCAGAAGCCTGCAGATTACTAGCGGAGGCCCCTACGAGCAGTACTTC. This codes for CARSLQITSGGPYEQYF.

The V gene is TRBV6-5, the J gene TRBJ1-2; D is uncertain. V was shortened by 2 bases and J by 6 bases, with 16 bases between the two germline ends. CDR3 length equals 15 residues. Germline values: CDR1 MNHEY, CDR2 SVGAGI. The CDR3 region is CASSYRMTPSDGYTF. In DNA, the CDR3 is TGTGCCAGCAGTTACCGAATGACCCCCAGCGATGGCTACACCTTC.

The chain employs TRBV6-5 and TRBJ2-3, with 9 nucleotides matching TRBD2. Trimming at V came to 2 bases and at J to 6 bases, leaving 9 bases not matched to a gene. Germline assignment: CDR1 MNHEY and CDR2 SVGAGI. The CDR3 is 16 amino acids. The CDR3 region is CASSYTYPSGADTQYF. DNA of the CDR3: TGTGCCAGCAGTTACACGTACCCTAGCGGGGCGGATACGCAGTATTTT.

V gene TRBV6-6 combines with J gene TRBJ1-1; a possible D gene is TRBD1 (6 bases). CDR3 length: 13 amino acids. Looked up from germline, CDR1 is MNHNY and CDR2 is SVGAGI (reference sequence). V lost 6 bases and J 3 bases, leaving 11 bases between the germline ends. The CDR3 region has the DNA TGTGCCAGCAGCCGGGGGGCCCACACTGAAGCTTTCTTT. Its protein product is CASSRGAHTEAFF.

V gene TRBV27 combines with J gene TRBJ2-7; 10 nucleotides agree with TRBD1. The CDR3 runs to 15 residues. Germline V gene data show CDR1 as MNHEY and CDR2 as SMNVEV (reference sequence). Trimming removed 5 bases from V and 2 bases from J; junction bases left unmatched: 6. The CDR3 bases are TGTGCCAGCAGTCCACCGGGACAGGGGACCTACGAGCAGTACTTC. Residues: CASSPPGQGTYEQYF.

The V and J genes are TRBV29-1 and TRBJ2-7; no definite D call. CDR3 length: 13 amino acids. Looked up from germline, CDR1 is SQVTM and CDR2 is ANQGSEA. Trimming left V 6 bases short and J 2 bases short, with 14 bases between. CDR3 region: CSVERLETYEQYF. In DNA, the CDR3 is TGCAGCGTGGAACGACTGGAAACCTACGAGCAGTACTTC.

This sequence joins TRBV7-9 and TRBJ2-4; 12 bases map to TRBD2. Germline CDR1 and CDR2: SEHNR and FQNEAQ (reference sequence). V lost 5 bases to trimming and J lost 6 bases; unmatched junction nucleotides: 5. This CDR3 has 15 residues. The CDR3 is CASSVTSGRGNIQYF. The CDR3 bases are TGTGCCAGCAGCGTGACTAGCGGGAGAGGAAACATTCAGTACTTC.

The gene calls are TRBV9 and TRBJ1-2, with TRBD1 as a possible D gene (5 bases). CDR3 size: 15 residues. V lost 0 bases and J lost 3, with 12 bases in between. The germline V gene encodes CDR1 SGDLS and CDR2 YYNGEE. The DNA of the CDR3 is TGTGCCAGCAGCGTAGGGCCCGAAGGGGACTATGGCTACACCTTC. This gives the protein CASSVGPEGDYGYTF.

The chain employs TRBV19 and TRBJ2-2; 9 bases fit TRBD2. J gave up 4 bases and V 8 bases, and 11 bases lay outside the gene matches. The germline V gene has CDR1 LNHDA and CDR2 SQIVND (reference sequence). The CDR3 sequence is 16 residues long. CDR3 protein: CASAMAASGITGELFF. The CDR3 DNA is TGTGCCAGTGCTATGGCGGCTAGCGGGATCACCGGGGAGCTGTTTTTT.

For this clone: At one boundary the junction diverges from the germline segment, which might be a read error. CDR3 amino acids: CASSLLRSSGTYEQYF. The CDR3, as DNA: TGTGCTAGCAGCTTATTACGGTCTAGCGGAACCTACGAGCAGTACTTC. V and J are TRBV7-7 and TRBJ2-7, with 7 bases aligning to TRBD2. Germline CDR1 reads SSHAT; CDR2 reads FNYEAQ (reference sequence). The CDR3 has 16 residues.

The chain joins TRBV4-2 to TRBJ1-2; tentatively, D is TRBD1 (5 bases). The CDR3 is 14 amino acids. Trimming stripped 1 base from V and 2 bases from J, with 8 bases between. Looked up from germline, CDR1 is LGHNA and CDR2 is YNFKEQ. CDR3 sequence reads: CASSQGGGNYGYTF. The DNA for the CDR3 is TGTGCCAGCAGCCAAGGGGGGGGGAACTATGGCTACACCTTC.

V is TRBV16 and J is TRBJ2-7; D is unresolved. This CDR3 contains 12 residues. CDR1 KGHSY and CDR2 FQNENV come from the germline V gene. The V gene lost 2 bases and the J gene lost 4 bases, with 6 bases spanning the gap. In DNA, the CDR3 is TGTGCCAGCAGCCAAGCGACTTACGAGCAGTACTTC. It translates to CASSQATYEQYF.

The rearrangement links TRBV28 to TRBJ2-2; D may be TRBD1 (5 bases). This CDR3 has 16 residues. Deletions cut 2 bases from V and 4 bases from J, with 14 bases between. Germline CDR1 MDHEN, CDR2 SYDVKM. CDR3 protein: CASSLGLGLATGELFF. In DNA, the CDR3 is TGTGCCAGCAGTTTAGGTTTGGGGCTTGCCACCGGGGAGCTGTTTTTT.

The DNA for the CDR3 is TGCAGTGCTTCATGGGGCTCCGAGCAGTACTTC. Its translation: CSASWGSEQYF. V usage is TRBV20-1 and J usage is TRBJ2-7, with D perhaps TRBD1 (5 bases). Per germline, CDR1 DFQATT and CDR2 SNEGSKA (reference sequence). The ends were cut back, 5 bases at V and 6 bases at J, with 11 bases in the middle. The CDR3 is 11 amino acids.

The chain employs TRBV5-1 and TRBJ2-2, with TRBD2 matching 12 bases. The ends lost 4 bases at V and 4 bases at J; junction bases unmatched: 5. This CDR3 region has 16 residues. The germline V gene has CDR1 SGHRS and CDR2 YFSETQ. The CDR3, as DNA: TGCGCCAGCAGCATGACTAGCGGGAGAATCACCGGGGAGCTGTTTTTT. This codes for CASSMTSGRITGELFF.

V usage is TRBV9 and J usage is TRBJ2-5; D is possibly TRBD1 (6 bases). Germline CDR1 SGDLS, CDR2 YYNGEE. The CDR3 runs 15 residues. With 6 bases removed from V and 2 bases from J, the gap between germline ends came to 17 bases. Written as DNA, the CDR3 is TGTGCCAGCACCGGTAGGGGGTTGGGGCAAGAGACCCAGTACTTC. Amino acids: CASTGRGLGQETQYF. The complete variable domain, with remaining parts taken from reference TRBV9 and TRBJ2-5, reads DSGVTQTPKHLITATGQRVTLRCSPRSGDLSVYWYQQSLDQGLQFLIQYYNGEERAKGNILERFSAQQFPDLHSELNLSSLELGDSALYFCASTGRGLGQETQYFGPGTRLLVL.

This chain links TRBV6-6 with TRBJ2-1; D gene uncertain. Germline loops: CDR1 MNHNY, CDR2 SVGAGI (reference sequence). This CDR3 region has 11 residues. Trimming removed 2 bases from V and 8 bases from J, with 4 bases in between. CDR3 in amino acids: CASSYRDEQFF. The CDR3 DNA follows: TGTGCCAGCAGTTACCGAGATGAGCAGTTCTTC.

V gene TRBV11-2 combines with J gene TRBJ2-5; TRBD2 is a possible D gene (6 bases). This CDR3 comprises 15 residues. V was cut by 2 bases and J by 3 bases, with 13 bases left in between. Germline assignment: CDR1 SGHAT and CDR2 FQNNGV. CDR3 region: CASSLSAGTEETQYF. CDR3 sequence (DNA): TGTGCCAGCAGCTTAAGTGCCGGGACTGAAGAGACCCAGTACTTC.

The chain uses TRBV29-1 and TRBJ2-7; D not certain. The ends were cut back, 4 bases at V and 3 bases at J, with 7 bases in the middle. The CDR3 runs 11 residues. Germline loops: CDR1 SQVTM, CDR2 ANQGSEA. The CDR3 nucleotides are TGCAGCGTTGGTCTAAGCTACGAGCAGTACTTC. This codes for CSVGLSYEQYF.

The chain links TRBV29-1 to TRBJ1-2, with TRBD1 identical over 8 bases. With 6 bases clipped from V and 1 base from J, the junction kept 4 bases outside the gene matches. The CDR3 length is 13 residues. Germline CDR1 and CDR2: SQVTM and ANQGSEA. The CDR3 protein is CSVLTGDNYGYTF. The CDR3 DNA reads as TGCAGCGTATTGACAGGGGATAACTATGGCTACACCTTC.